These T cell receptor beta chains were read from a single sample in a study of blood T cell repertoires in COVID-19. The table came from immunoSEQ multiplex PCR; TCRdb's copy has only in-frame clones and leaves some out. The sample lists around 300,000 clones, approximately 81% occurring once. The sequencing sample was made of PBMCs or T cells enriched from blood (not recorded which). The receptors here all came from a woman between 45 and 60 years old who had recovered from COVID-19. The CDR3 runs from the conserved cysteine through the conserved F or W. The D gene is left open where the match is weak. For some rows the clone size is stated as once, few or many, or as a class when expanded; others skip it.

size: once; D: TRBD2; V: TRBV25-1; J: TRBJ2-1; CDR3: CASSELISTGLRDNEQFF; DNA: TGTGCCAGCAGTGAACTCATCTCGACGGGACTACGAGATAATGAGCAGTTCTTC
size: -; D: -; V: TRBV3-1/TRBV3-2; J: TRBJ2-2; CDR3: CASSQRGPRNTGELFF; DNA: TGTGCCAGCAGCCAACGCGGGCCTAGGAACACCGGGGAGCTGTTTTTT
size: -; D: -; V: TRBV7-2; J: TRBJ1-5; CDR3: CASSLGLVSNQPQHF; DNA: TGTGCCAGCAGCTTAGGGCTCGTTAGCAATCAGCCCCAGCATTTT
size: -; D: TRBD1; V: TRBV5-4; J: TRBJ2-5; CDR3: CASSTGQTQETQYF; DNA: TGTGCCAGCAGCACGGGACAGACGCAAGAGACCCAGTACTTC
size: once; D: -; V: TRBV7-2; J: TRBJ2-3; CDR3: CASSLYLRGTDTQYF; DNA: TGTGCCAGCAGCTTATACCTCCGGGGGACGGATACGCAGTATTTT
size: -; D: TRBD2; V: TRBV30; J: TRBJ2-7; CDR3: CAWSSKTSGSGEQYF; DNA: TGTGCCTGGAGTTCTAAGACTAGCGGGAGCGGCGAGCAGTACTTC
size: -; D: -; V: TRBV11-2; J: TRBJ2-7; CDR3: CASSLVQSPVQYF; DNA: TGTGCCAGCAGCTTAGTTCAGTCTCCTGTGCAGTACTTC
size: -; D: TRBD1; V: TRBV5-1; J: TRBJ1-2; CDR3: CASSSDRGPNYGYTF; DNA: TGCGCCAGCAGCTCTGACAGGGGGCCTAACTATGGCTACACCTTC
size: -; D: -; V: TRBV7-2; J: TRBJ2-7; CDR3: CASSLAFDGLNSYEQYF; DNA: TGTGCCAGCAGCTTAGCTTTCGATGGACTGAACTCCTACGAGCAGTACTTC
size: -; D: -; V: TRBV2; J: TRBJ1-1; CDR3: CASSGDNGMNTEAFF; DNA: TGTGCCAGCAGCGGTGACAACGGGATGAACACTGAAGCTTTCTTT
size: -; D: -; V: TRBV4-1; J: TRBJ2-3; CDR3: CASSQGPAGVGTDTQYF; DNA: TGCGCCAGCAGCCAAGGGCCTGCAGGGGTCGGGACAGATACGCAGTATTTT
size: -; D: -; V: TRBV6-6; J: TRBJ2-5; CDR3: CASKRAEQETQYF; DNA: TGTGCCAGCAAAAGAGCGGAACAAGAGACCCAGTACTTC
size: few; D: -; V: TRBV19; J: TRBJ1-2; CDR3: CASSIAPGQLGYTF; DNA: TGTGCCAGTAGTATAGCCCCAGGACAACTTGGCTACACCTTC
size: -; D: TRBD1; V: TRBV12-3/TRBV12-4; J: TRBJ1-2; CDR3: CASKQGAWGGYTF; DNA: TGTGCCAGCAAGCAGGGGGCTTGGGGGGGCTACACCTTC
size: -; D: TRBD1; V: TRBV5-3; J: TRBJ2-3; CDR3: CARSPGQDSTDTQYF; DNA: TGTGCCAGAAGCCCCGGACAGGATAGCACAGATACGCAGTATTTT
size: once; D: -; V: TRBV6-5; J: TRBJ1-2; CDR3: CASSQGQAPYGYTF; DNA: TGTGCCAGCAGTCAGGGCCAAGCGCCCTATGGCTACACCTTC
size: once; D: -; V: TRBV11-1; J: TRBJ2-1; CDR3: CASSFASSYNEQFF; DNA: TGTGCCAGCAGCTTCGCGAGCTCCTACAATGAGCAGTTCTTC
size: once; D: -; V: TRBV7-6; J: TRBJ2-7; CDR3: CASSSQVPPYEQYF; DNA: TGTGCCAGCAGCTCGCAGGTTCCTCCCTACGAGCAGTACTTC
size: -; D: -; V: TRBV4-1; J: TRBJ1-3; CDR3: CASSQEQGLAGNTIYF; DNA: TGCGCCAGCAGCCAAGAGCAGGGGCTGGCCGGAAACACCATATATTTT
size: few; D: TRBD2; V: TRBV20-1; J: TRBJ2-3; CDR3: CSAGVTDTQYF; DNA: TGCAGCGCGGGGGTTACCGATACGCAGTATTTT
size: -; D: -; V: TRBV5-1; J: TRBJ2-1; CDR3: CASSFQGEDFVEQFF; DNA: TGCGCCAGCAGCTTTCAGGGGGAGGATTTTGTTGAGCAGTTCTTC
size: -; D: -; V: TRBV18; J: TRBJ1-5; CDR3: CASSPSDRIQPQHF; DNA: TGTGCCAGCTCACCCTCGGACAGAATCCAGCCCCAGCATTTT
size: -; D: TRBD2; V: TRBV6-2/TRBV6-3; J: TRBJ2-1; CDR3: CASSYSGTTFNEQFF; DNA: TGTGCCAGCAGTTACTCAGGGACTACGTTCAATGAGCAGTTCTTC
size: -; D: TRBD1; V: TRBV6-6; J: TRBJ1-1; CDR3: CASITTGGGTEAFF; DNA: TGTGCCAGCATTACGACAGGGGGAGGCACTGAAGCTTTCTTT
size: -; D: -; V: TRBV29-1; J: TRBJ1-1; CDR3: CSVTSRMNTEAFF; DNA: TGCAGCGTGACCTCGAGGATGAACACTGAAGCTTTCTTT
size: -; D: -; V: TRBV27; J: TRBJ2-7; CDR3: CASSPTVVFYEQYF; DNA: TGTGCCAGCAGTCCAACGGTTGTCTTCTACGAGCAGTACTTC
size: -; D: TRBD1; V: TRBV27; J: TRBJ1-2; CDR3: CASRQGGNYGYTF; DNA: TGTGCCAGCCGACAGGGTGGGAACTATGGCTACACCTTC
size: -; D: -; V: TRBV6-1; J: TRBJ2-7; CDR3: CASSEQILSYEQYF; DNA: TGTGCCAGCAGTGAACAGATTCTCTCCTACGAGCAGTACTTC
size: -; D: -; V: TRBV7-8; J: TRBJ2-3; CDR3: CASSGKFSSAGISTDTQYF; DNA: TGTGCCAGCAGCGGGAAGTTTTCTAGCGCAGGGATTAGCACAGATACGCAGTATTTT
size: -; D: TRBD1; V: TRBV5-4; J: TRBJ2-2; CDR3: CASSGAGGENTGELFF; DNA: TGTGCCAGCAGCGGGGCAGGGGGCGAGAACACCGGGGAGCTGTTTTTT
size: once; D: TRBD1; V: TRBV14; J: TRBJ1-1; CDR3: CASSPTTGQNTEAFF; DNA: TGTGCCAGCAGCCCGACGACAGGGCAGAACACTGAAGCTTTCTTT
size: -; D: TRBD2; V: TRBV24-1; J: TRBJ2-6; CDR3: CATSDRGGATSGANVLTF; DNA: TGTGCCACCAGTGACCGGGGGGGGGCGACCTCTGGGGCCAACGTCCTGACTTTC
size: -; D: TRBD1; V: TRBV10-3; J: TRBJ2-7; CDR3: CAISYRTGSSEQYF; DNA: TGTGCCATCAGCTATCGGACAGGGTCCAGCGAGCAGTACTTC
size: once; D: TRBD2; V: TRBV15; J: TRBJ2-7; CDR3: CATSRDAPTGLAGRSYEQYF; DNA: TGTGCCACCAGCAGAGATGCCCCAACCGGCCTAGCGGGGCGCTCCTACGAGCAGTACTTC
size: -; D: TRBD2; V: TRBV9; J: TRBJ2-1; CDR3: CASSSQLAGHEQFF; DNA: TGTGCCAGCAGCTCACAACTAGCGGGCCATGAGCAGTTCTTC
size: once; D: -; V: TRBV5-5; J: TRBJ2-7; CDR3: CASSSSGEYEQYF; DNA: TGTGCCAGCAGTTCTTCCGGGGAGTACGAGCAGTACTTC
size: few; D: -; V: TRBV9; J: TRBJ1-3; CDR3: CASSVGALQGNTIYF; DNA: TGTGCCAGCAGCGTCGGTGCTCTACAGGGAAACACCATATATTTT
size: -; D: -; V: TRBV19; J: TRBJ1-4; CDR3: CASSILSVATNEKLFF; DNA: TGTGCCAGTAGTATTCTGTCAGTTGCAACTAATGAAAAACTGTTTTTT
size: -; D: TRBD1; V: TRBV2; J: TRBJ2-7; CDR3: CASSDWGQGAPYEQYF; DNA: TGTGCCAGCAGTGATTGGGGGCAGGGGGCCCCCTACGAGCAGTACTTC
size: -; D: TRBD2; V: TRBV27; J: TRBJ2-1; CDR3: CASSSLAGGDNEQFF; DNA: TGTGCCAGCAGTTCATTAGCGGGAGGGGACAATGAGCAGTTCTTC
size: -; D: TRBD1; V: TRBV29-1; J: TRBJ1-5; CDR3: CSAPYGRGDINQPQHF; DNA: TGCAGCGCGCCCTACGGCAGGGGGGATATCAATCAGCCCCAGCATTTT
size: -; D: TRBD2; V: TRBV15; J: TRBJ2-3; CDR3: CATSRLVLAGKPTQYF; DNA: TGTGCCACCAGCAGACTCGTACTAGCGGGAAAACCTACGCAGTATTTT
size: -; D: TRBD1; V: TRBV6-5; J: TRBJ1-5; CDR3: CASIQDRGNQPQHF; DNA: TGTGCCAGCATCCAGGACAGGGGCAACCAGCCCCAGCATTTT
size: -; D: TRBD1; V: TRBV19; J: TRBJ1-6; CDR3: CASSRGQGSGTLHF; DNA: TGTGCCAGTAGCCGAGGACAGGGCAGTGGGACCCTCCACTTT
size: few; D: -; V: TRBV30; J: TRBJ1-4; CDR3: CAWESGEKLFF; DNA: TGTGCCTGGGAGAGCGGGGAAAAACTGTTTTTT
size: -; D: -; V: TRBV7-2; J: TRBJ2-1; CDR3: CASSFSSRYNEQFF; DNA: TGTGCCAGCAGCTTTTCATCCAGGTACAATGAGCAGTTCTTC
size: -; D: TRBD2; V: TRBV3-1/TRBV3-2; J: TRBJ2-3; CDR3: CASSQYGSSGDLTDTQYF; DNA: TGTGCCAGCAGCCAATACGGTTCTAGCGGAGATCTAACAGATACGCAGTATTTT
size: -; D: -; V: TRBV6-5; J: TRBJ1-3; CDR3: CASSRVFSGNTIYF; DNA: TGTGCCAGCAGTCGAGTATTCTCTGGAAACACCATATATTTT
size: -; D: -; V: TRBV6-5; J: TRBJ1-6; CDR3: CASSYSRRYNSPLHF; DNA: TGTGCCAGCAGTTACTCGCGCCGGTATAATTCACCCCTCCACTTT